This T cell receptor beta chain stems from a study of T cell responses to AZD1222 COVID-19 vaccine. Assay used: immunoSEQ multiplex PCR; TCRdb lists only in-frame clones, some missing. The sample includes more than 100,000 clones, around nine tenths of them seen just once. CDR3 length: 15 amino acids. CDR1 LNHDA and CDR2 SQIVND come from the germline V gene (reference sequence). Trimming at V came to 5 bases and at J to 5 bases, leaving 10 bases not matched to a gene. The sequencing used peripheral blood, collected on day 0 of AZD1222 vaccination. The gene calls are TRBV19 and TRBJ2-5; TRBD2 matches at 8 bases. This sequence originates from an adult in good health. Here the CDR3 DNA reads TGTGCCAGTAGTCAAAGCGGGAGCAAGGGGGAGACCCAGTACTTC. Amino acid sequence: CASSQSGSKGETQYF.